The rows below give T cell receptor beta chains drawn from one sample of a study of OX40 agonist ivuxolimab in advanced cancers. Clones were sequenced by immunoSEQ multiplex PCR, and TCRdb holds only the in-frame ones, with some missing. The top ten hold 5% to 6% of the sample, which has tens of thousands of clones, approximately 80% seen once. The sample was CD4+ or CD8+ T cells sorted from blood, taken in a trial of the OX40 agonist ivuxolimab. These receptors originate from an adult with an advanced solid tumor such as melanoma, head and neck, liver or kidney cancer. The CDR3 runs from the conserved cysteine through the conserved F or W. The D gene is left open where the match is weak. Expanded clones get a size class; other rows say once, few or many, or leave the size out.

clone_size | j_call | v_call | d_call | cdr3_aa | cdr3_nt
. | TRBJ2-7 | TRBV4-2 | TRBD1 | CASSQAGQGAQGEQYF | TGTGCCAGCAGCCAAGCGGGACAGGGGGCGCAAGGCGAGCAGTACTTC
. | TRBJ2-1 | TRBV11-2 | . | CASSPLRRARNEQFF | TGTGCCAGCAGCCCCCTCCGTAGAGCGCGAAATGAGCAGTTCTTC
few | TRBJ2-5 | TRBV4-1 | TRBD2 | CASSQDRGRGGETQYF | TGCGCCAGCAGCCAAGATCGAGGGAGGGGTGGGGAGACCCAGTACTTC
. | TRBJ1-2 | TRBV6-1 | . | CASSEWSGRFYGYTF | TGTGCCAGCAGTGAATGGTCAGGGCGGTTCTATGGCTACACCTTC
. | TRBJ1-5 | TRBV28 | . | CASSLLFSNQPQHF | TGTGCCAGCAGTTTATTGTTCAGCAATCAGCCCCAGCATTTT
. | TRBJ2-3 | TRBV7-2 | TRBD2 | CASSPRTSPTDTQYF | TGTGCCAGCAGCCCGAGGACTAGTCCGACAGATACGCAGTATTTT
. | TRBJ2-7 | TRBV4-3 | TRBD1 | CASSQVTDRGWDEQYF | TGCGCCAGCAGCCAAGTCACGGACAGGGGTTGGGACGAGCAGTACTTC
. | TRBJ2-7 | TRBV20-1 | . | CSANSHEQYF | TGCAGTGCTAATAGCCACGAGCAGTACTTC
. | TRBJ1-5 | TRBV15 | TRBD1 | CATSRDYDRGAGGNQPQHF | TGTGCCACCAGCAGAGATTACGACAGGGGGGCCGGGGGCAATCAGCCCCAGCATTTT
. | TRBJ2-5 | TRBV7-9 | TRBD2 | CASSLGTSPRGTQYF | TGTGCCAGCAGCTTAGGGACTAGCCCTCGGGGGACCCAGTACTTC
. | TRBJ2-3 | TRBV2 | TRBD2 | CASRWTSGRNTDTQYF | TGTGCCAGCAGATGGACTAGCGGGAGGAACACAGATACGCAGTATTTT
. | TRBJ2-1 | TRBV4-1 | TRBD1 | CASSQDRSSYNEQFF | TGCGCCAGCAGCCAGGACAGGAGCTCCTACAATGAGCAGTTCTTC
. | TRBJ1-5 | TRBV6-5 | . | CASSEEANQPQHF | TGTGCCAGCAGTGAAGAGGCGAATCAGCCCCAGCATTTT
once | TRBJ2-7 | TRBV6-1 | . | CASSESSGRPGEQYF | TGTGCCAGCAGTGAAAGTTCGGGACGCCCCGGCGAGCAGTACTTC
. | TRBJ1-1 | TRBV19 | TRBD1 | CASSGTGIMNTEAFF | TGTGCCAGCTCAGGGACAGGCATCATGAACACTGAAGCTTTCTTT
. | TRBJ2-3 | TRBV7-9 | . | CASSLGWKPTDTQYF | TGTGCCAGCAGCCTGGGGTGGAAGCCGACAGATACGCAGTATTTT
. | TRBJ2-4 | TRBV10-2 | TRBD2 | CASSVLAGGQGKNIQYF | TGCGCCAGCAGTGTTCTAGCGGGAGGGCAAGGCAAAAACATTCAGTACTTC
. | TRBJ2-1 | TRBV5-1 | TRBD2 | CASSLSGRGNEQFF | TGCGCCAGCAGCTTAAGCGGGAGAGGCAATGAGCAGTTCTTC
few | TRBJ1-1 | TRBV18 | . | CASSPWGSLTTIEAFF | TGTGCCAGCTCACCCTGGGGTTCATTGACTACAATTGAAGCTTTCTTT
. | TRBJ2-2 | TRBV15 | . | CATRWAAGELFF | TGTGCCACCAGATGGGCAGCCGGGGAGCTGTTTTTT
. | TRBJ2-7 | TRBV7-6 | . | CASSLLHEQYF | TGTGCCAGCAGCTTACTCCACGAGCAGTACTTC
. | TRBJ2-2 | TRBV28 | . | CASSLGFDTGELFF | TGTGCCAGCAGTTTAGGGTTTGACACCGGGGAGCTGTTTTTT
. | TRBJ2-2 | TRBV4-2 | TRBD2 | CASSQGTSGVRELFF | TGTGCCAGCAGCCAAGGTACTAGCGGGGTCCGGGAGCTGTTTTTT
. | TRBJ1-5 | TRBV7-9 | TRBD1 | CASSPGQGLSNQPQHF | TGTGCCAGCAGCCCCGGACAGGGGCTGAGCAATCAGCCCCAGCATTTT
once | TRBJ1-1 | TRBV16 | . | CASSQWVGGGPEAFF | TGTGCCAGCAGCCAATGGGTCGGGGGAGGCCCTGAAGCTTTCTTT
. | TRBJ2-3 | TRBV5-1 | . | CASSLGSEDTQYF | TGCGCCAGCAGCTTGGGGAGTGAAGATACGCAGTATTTT
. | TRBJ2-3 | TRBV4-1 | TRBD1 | CASSLDRTGDGTDTQYF | TGCGCCAGCAGCCTCGACCGGACAGGCGACGGCACAGATACGCAGTATTTT
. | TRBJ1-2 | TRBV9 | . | CASSKEGGLNYGYTF | TGTGCCAGCAGCAAAGAGGGGGGGCTAAACTATGGCTACACCTTC
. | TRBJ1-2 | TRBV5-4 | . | CASSLSGGYTF | TGTGCCAGCAGCTTGTCCGGTGGCTACACCTTC
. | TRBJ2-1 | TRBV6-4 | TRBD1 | CASSPSRQGAHNEQFF | TGTGCCAGCAGTCCTTCTCGACAGGGAGCCCACAATGAGCAGTTCTTC
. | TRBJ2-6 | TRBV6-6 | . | CASSYTLAGANVLTF | TGTGCCAGCAGTTATACCTTGGCTGGGGCCAACGTCCTGACTTTC
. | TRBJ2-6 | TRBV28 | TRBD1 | CASRATGGAGANVLTF | TGTGCCAGCAGGGCGACAGGGGGCGCTGGGGCCAACGTCCTGACTTTC
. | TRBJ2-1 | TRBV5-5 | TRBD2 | CASSLGAGVYEQFF | TGTGCCAGCAGCTTGGGAGCGGGAGTGTATGAGCAGTTCTTC
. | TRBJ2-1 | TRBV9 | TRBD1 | CASSVTGGSNEQFF | TGTGCCAGCAGCGTGACAGGGGGGTCCAATGAGCAGTTCTTC
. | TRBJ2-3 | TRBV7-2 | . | CASSLQRDTQYF | TGTGCCAGCAGCTTACAGAGAGATACGCAGTATTTT
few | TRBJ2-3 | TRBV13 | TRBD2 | CASSLRLAGGGDTQYF | TGTGCCAGCAGCCTCCGACTAGCGGGGGGAGGAGATACGCAGTATTTT
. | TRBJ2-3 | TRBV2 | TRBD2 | CASSVTSGGSTDTQYF | TGTGCCAGCAGTGTTACTAGCGGGGGTAGCACAGATACGCAGTATTTT
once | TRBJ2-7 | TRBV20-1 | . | CSARDGIEQYF | TGCAGTGCTAGAGATGGGATCGAGCAGTACTTC
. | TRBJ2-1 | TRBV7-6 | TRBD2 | CASSHPGTSGNEQFF | TGTGCCAGCAGCCACCCCGGGACTAGCGGAAATGAGCAGTTCTTC
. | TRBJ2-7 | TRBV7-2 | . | CASSLSSYEQYF | TGTGCCAGCAGCTTATCATCCTACGAGCAGTACTTC
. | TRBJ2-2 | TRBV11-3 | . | CASSQGGYLTANTGELFF | TGTGCCAGCAGCCAAGGGGGGTACCTAACAGCGAACACCGGGGAGCTGTTTTTT
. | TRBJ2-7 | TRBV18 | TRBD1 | CASSPGQGSYEQYF | TGTGCCAGCTCACCGGGACAGGGCTCCTACGAGCAGTACTTC
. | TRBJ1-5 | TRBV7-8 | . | CASSGGNSNQPQHF | TGTGCCAGCAGCGGGGGGAATAGCAATCAGCCCCAGCATTTT
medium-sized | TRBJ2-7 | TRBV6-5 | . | CASGELPGGSYEQYF | TGTGCCAGCGGAGAGCTCCCTGGGGGGTCCTACGAGCAGTACTTC
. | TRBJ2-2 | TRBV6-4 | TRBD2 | CASSPTSGDTGELFF | TGTGCCAGCAGTCCGACTAGCGGGGACACCGGGGAGCTGTTTTTT
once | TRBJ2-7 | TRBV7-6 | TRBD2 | CASSLVHPTSGSATSYEQYF | TGTGCCAGCAGCTTAGTCCACCCCACTAGCGGGAGCGCTACATCCTACGAGCAGTACTTC
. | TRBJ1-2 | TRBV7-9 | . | CASSLAPGPWGYTF | TGTGCCAGCAGCTTAGCCCCGGGTCCTTGGGGCTACACCTTC
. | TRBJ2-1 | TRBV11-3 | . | CASSLDVGGYNEQFF | TGTGCCAGCAGCCTCGACGTAGGGGGGTACAATGAGCAGTTCTTC
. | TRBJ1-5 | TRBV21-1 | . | CASRPRWQPQHF | TGTGCCAGCAGGCCCAGATGGCAGCCCCAGCATTTT
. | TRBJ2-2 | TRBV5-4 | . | CASSSSALNPGELFF | TGTGCCAGCAGCTCGTCCGCCTTGAATCCCGGGGAGCTGTTTTTT